This TCR beta chain was observed in a study of blood T cell repertoires in COVID-19 (dated by TCRdb to about 2020). Background on the whole study: The collaborator samples originated in the United States, Italy and Spain and spanned the acute and convalescent phases of COVID-19. A freely available public database, intended as a resource for researchers studying the immune response to SARS-CoV-2, is where the repertoires were released. The prospective study material was composed of cDNA or gDNA derived from T cells, B-cell-depleted T cells, or PBMCs. The samples were drawn from two sources: the first 160 participants of the ongoing ImmuneRACE study, and about 1,300 subjects contributed by 6 global collaborators. Sample metadata almost always included a de-identified subject ID, COVID-19 status, age in years and sex. Subjects who had been exposed to COVID-19, were actively infected with it, or had recovered from it provided the deeply sampled blood TCRbeta repertoires that made up the dataset. Where available, HLA class I and class II types were obtained from metadata supplied by the sample provider rather than from assay-based typing. Overall study outcomes, separate from this receptor: The amount of clinical and demographic metadata varied by source and participant and was provided uncurated.

In the germline V gene, CDR1 corresponds to SGHRS and CDR2 to YFSETQ. Counted from cysteine to phenylalanine, this CDR3 has 16 amino acids. Of the read, only the CDR3 DNA is kept; its 48 bases are in frame from base 1. V is cut by 1 base and J by 3 bases, and the space between the germline ends is 11 bases. The immunoSEQ Assay, a bias-controlled multiplex PCR, was used to amplify TCRbeta CDR3 regions from genomic DNA. Per the source publication's procedure: Within the assay, amplification of reference gene primers was used to estimate how many nucleated cells each sample contained. To quantify the absolute abundance of each unique TCRbeta CDR3 rearrangement, sequence reads were collapsed and filtered. Productive Simpson clonality was computed per sample as the square root of Simpson's diversity index over productive rearrangements. TCRdb took over this immuneACCESS table, retaining in-frame rearrangements with V and J assigned. Such tables are incomplete; in checked studies, under half of the missing clones stem from an unresolved V gene, and the remainder is unexplained. V, J and clone size were drawn from that table, and D and trimming were deduced from the DNA. In all, the sample holds around 190,000 clones, and about 77% of those were seen once. The ten largest account for less than 20% of the sample.

To note about this clone: It has no known antigen specificity. Base qualities are missing; no much larger clone stands one base away.

In the prospective study, participants were roughly 18 to 89 years old, resided in about two dozen geographic areas of the United States, and were enrolled through a virtual design. Cohort assignment in the prospective study relied on participant-reported clinical history from a screening survey and a study questionnaire. Mobile phlebotomists in the prospective study collected whole blood, serum and a nasopharyngeal or oropharyngeal swab from every participant. Prospective study participants could optionally give additional blood draws and questionnaires over an approximately two-month period. Before DNA extraction, blood samples from the prospective study were shipped at room temperature or frozen.

Source material: PBMCs or T cells enriched from blood (not recorded which). The TCR comes from a woman aged 45-65 years with acute COVID-19. Here the chain combines TRBV5-1 and TRBJ2-6, with TRBD1 tentatively as D gene (5 bases match). The CDR3 protein is CASSLRGFGGANVLTF. The DNA is as follows: TGCGCCAGCAGCTTGAGGGGATTTGGTGGGGCCAACGTCCTGACTTTC.